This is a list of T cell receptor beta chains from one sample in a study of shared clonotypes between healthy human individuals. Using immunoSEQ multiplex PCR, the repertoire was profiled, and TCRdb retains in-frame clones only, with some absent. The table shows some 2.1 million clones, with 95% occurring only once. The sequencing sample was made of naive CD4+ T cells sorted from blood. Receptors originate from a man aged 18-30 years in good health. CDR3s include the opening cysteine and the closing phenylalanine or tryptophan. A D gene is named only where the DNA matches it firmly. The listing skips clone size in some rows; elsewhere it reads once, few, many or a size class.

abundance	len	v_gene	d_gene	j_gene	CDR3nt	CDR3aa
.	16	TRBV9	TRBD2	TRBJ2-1	TGTGCCAGCAGCGTAACGACTAGCGGGAGTAGGAATGAGCAGTTCTTC	CASSVTTSGSRNEQFF
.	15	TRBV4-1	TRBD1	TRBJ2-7	TGCGCCAGCGGACCGGACAGGCTGAGGCTCCACGAGCAGTACTTC	CASGPDRLRLHEQYF
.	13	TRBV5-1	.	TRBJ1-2	TGCGCCAGCAGCTTGGGCGGTAACTATGGCTACACCTTC	CASSLGGNYGYTF
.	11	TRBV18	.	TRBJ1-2	TGTGCCAGCTCATCACAGAGTGGCTACACCTTC	CASSSQSGYTF
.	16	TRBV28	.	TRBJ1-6	TGTGCCAGCAGTTCGTCGAGGCAGCGCTATAATTCACCCCTCCACTTT	CASSSSRQRYNSPLHF
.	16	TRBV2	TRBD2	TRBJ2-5	TGTGCCAGCAGGCTGAGGGCGGGAGGACCCCAAGAGACCCAGTACTTC	CASRLRAGGPQETQYF
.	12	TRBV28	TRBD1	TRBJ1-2	TGTGCCAGCAGTGTACAGGGGGCAGGCTACACCTTC	CASSVQGAGYTF
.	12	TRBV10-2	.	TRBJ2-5	TGCGCCAGCAGTGCTACAGAAGAGACCCAGTACTTC	CASSATEETQYF
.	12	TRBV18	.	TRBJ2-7	TGTGCCAGCTCCGAGGATGTGTACGAGCAGTACTTC	CASSEDVYEQYF
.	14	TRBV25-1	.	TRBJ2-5	TGTGCCAGCAGTGATAACCCGGGACAAGAGACCCAGTACTTC	CASSDNPGQETQYF
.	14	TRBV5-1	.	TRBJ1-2	TGCGCCAGCAGCTTGGAGGCAGGGGAGAGAGGCTACACCTTC	CASSLEAGERGYTF
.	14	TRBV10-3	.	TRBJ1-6	TGTGCCATCAGTGTGAGGGTAGGGGATTCACCCCTCCACTTT	CAISVRVGDSPLHF
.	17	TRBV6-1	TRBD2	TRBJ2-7	TGTGCCAGCAGTGCGATAACTAGCGGGGGACCATCCTACGAGCAGTACTTC	CASSAITSGGPSYEQYF
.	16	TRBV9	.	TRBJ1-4	TGTGCCAGCAGCCCCGGCGGGTCGGCAACTAATGAAAAACTGTTTTTT	CASSPGGSATNEKLFF
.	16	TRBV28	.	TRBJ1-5	TGTGCCAGCACCGAACGAGGGAAAAGGAGCAATCAGCCCCAGCATTTT	CASTERGKRSNQPQHF
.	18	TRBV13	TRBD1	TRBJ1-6	TGTGCCAGCAGCACGAGGACAGGGAAGAGCTCCTATAATTCACCCCTCCACTTT	CASSTRTGKSSYNSPLHF
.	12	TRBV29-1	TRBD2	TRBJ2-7	TGCAGCGTTGGGCGGGAGGGCCTACAGCAGTACTTC	CSVGREGLQQYF
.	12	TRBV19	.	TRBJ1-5	TGTGCCAGTACTCAGGGATATCAGCCCCAGCATTTT	CASTQGYQPQHF
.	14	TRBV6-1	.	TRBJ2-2	TGTGCCAGCAGTGAACGATGGCAGACCGGGGAGCTGTTTTTT	CASSERWQTGELFF
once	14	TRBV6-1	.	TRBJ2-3	TGTGCCAGCAGTGAGAAAGGCGGGAAGGATACGCAGTATTTT	CASSEKGGKDTQYF
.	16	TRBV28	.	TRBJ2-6	TGTGCCAGCAGTCCCTCCAAATTAGCTGGGGCCAACGTCCTGACTTTC	CASSPSKLAGANVLTF
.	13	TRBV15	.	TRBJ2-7	TGTGCCACCAGCATACAGGGATCCTACGAGCAGTACTTC	CATSIQGSYEQYF
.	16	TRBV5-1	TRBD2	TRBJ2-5	TGCGCCAGCAGCTTGGTAACGGGAGGCCTTAGCGGGACCCAGTACTTC	CASSLVTGGLSGTQYF
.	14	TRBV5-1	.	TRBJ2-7	TGCGCCAGCAGCTTGGCCCGGGGCATTTACGAGCAGTACTTC	CASSLARGIYEQYF
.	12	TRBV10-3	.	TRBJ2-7	TGTGCCTCGGGGGCACTGAGGGACGAGCAGTACTTC	CASGALRDEQYF
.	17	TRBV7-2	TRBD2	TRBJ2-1	TGTGCCAGCAGCTTAAGGGCGACTAGCGGAGGCAGCGATGAGCAGTTCTTC	CASSLRATSGGSDEQFF
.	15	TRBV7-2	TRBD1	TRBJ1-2	TGTGCCAGCAGCTTAGGACAGGGTCTTTTCCAAGGCTACACCTTC	CASSLGQGLFQGYTF
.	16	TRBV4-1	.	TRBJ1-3	TGCGCCAGCAGCCAAGATCCACAGGGCTCTGGAAACACCATATATTTT	CASSQDPQGSGNTIYF
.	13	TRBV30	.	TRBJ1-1	TGTGCCTGGAGTAAGTCTTCAAACACTGAAGCTTTCTTT	CAWSKSSNTEAFF
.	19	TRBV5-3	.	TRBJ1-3	TGTGCCAGAAGCAGATTCGCCCCGGGACGGAGATACTCTGGAAACACCATATATTTT	CARSRFAPGRRYSGNTIYF
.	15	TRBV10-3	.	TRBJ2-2	TGTGCCATCAGCCCCTTGAAGCTGGGGGGCGGGGAGCTGTTTTTT	CAISPLKLGGGELFF
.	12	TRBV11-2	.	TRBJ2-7	TGTGCCAGCAGCTTAAGGGTATACGAGCAGTACTTC	CASSLRVYEQYF
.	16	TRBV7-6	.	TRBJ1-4	TGTGCCAGCAGCTTACTGTCGACAGCGACTAATGAAAAACTGTTTTTT	CASSLLSTATNEKLFF
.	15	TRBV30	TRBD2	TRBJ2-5	TGTGCCTGGGGTCGGTTCAAGCCTAGCGGAGAGACCCAGTACTTC	CAWGRFKPSGETQYF
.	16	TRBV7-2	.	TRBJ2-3	TGTGCCAGCAGCTTACCCAGGCCTAGGAGTACAGATACGCAGTATTTT	CASSLPRPRSTDTQYF
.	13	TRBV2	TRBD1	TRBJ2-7	TGTGCCAGTCGCCCGGGACAGGTCTACGAGCAGTACTTC	CASRPGQVYEQYF
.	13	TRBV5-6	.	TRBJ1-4	TGTGCCAGCAACGGACAGTTTAATGAAAAACTGTTTTTT	CASNGQFNEKLFF
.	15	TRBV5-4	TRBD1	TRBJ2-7	TGTGCCAGCAGCGAGAGGGACAGTGCCGACTACGAGCAGTACTTC	CASSERDSADYEQYF
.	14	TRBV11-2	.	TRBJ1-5	TGTGCCAGCAGTCTATTAGGGGTGAATCAGCCCCAGCATTTT	CASSLLGVNQPQHF
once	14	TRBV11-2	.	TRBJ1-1	TGTGCCAGCAGCTTTGAGGGACGGGGCACTGAAGCTTTCTTT	CASSFEGRGTEAFF
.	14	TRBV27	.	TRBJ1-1	TGTGCCAGCAGTTTCATAGGAGTAGGCACTGAAGCTTTCTTT	CASSFIGVGTEAFF
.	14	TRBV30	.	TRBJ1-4	TGTGCCTGGAGTGTACTCAGTTGGGGGGAAAAACTGTTTTTT	CAWSVLSWGEKLFF
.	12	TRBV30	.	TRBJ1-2	TGTGCCTGGAGTGTCCTCACGCATGGCTACACCTTC	CAWSVLTHGYTF
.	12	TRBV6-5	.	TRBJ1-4	TGTGCCAGCAGCCGCGGAGGTGAAAAACTGTTTTTT	CASSRGGEKLFF
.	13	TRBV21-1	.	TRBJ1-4	TGTGCCAGCAGCAAAGTGGGCGGGGCCGGACAGCTATTT	CASSKVGGAGQLF
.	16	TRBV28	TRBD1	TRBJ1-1	TGTGCCAGCAGTTCCCCCCCCGGGACAGGGTCTACTGAAGCTTTCTTT	CASSSPPGTGSTEAFF
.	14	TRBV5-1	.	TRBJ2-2	TGCGCCAGCAGCTTGAGGCAGGACGGCGGGGAGCTGTTTTTT	CASSLRQDGGELFF
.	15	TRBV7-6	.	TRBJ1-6	TGTGCCAGCAGGCACAGTCCGGACTATAATTCACCCCTCCACTTT	CASRHSPDYNSPLHF